The text below deals with one T cell receptor (beta chain). This sample stems from a study of OX40 agonist ivuxolimab in advanced cancers. Assay: immunoSEQ multiplex PCR; the TCRdb copy retains only in-frame clones and omits some. Of roughly 53,000 clones listed, 65% to 85% were seen once; the top ten hold more than 10%. CDR1 is MDHEN and CDR2 is SYDVKM in the germline V gene. Trimming removed 4 bases from V and 0 bases from J, with 15 bases in between. The CDR3 is made up of 16 amino acids. The origin of this receptor is an adult with an advanced solid tumor such as melanoma, head and neck, liver or kidney cancer. The input for sequencing was CD4+ or CD8+ T cells sorted from blood, taken in a trial of the OX40 agonist ivuxolimab. V is TRBV28 and J is TRBJ1-1, with a tentative D call TRBD1 (5 bases). This CDR3 reads CASSSQGILMNTEAFF. CDR3 nucleotide sequence: TGTGCCAGCAGTTCCCAGGGTATACTCATGAACACTGAAGCTTTCTTT.